These T cell receptor beta chains were read from a single sample in a study of T-cell memory formation after mild COVID-19. TCRdb independently ran MiXCR on the 5' RACE reads; one entry per CDR3 protein. The sample comprises about 110,000 distinct CDR3 sequences, 15% to 20% of which are singletons, and roughly 6% rests with the top ten. The sequenced material came from PBMCs or a T cell subset sorted from them (not recorded which). These receptors came from a man between 18 and 35 years old who had mild COVID-19 (a few samples of this study predate the infection). Cell type and time point are not known. Each CDR3 is given without its conserved first and last residue. The order of the fields is V gene, J gene, CDR3 protein.

TRBV3-1	TRBJ2-2	ASSHGGRRGSRTGELF
TRBV7-3	TRBJ2-1	ASSLQGNGNNEQF
TRBV7-3	TRBJ2-1	ASSTGASSYNEQF
TRBV12-3/TRBV12-4	TRBJ1-1	ASTKWGRGTEAF
TRBV24-1	TRBJ1-1	ATSETGQGSTEAF
TRBV28	TRBJ1-1	ASSLATGTGRGAF
TRBV20-1	TRBJ1-5	SAGGQGNQPQH
TRBV4-3	TRBJ1-4	ASSQDISSNEKLF
TRBV29-1	TRBJ1-5	SVAGQENQPQH
TRBV5-1	TRBJ2-3	ASSLGPNLDTQY
TRBV6-2/TRBV6-3	TRBJ2-3	ASSSYRLTQY
TRBV3-1	TRBJ1-2	ASSLTGDGYT
TRBV5-5	TRBJ1-1	ASSFEDTEAF
TRBV18	TRBJ2-3	ASSLEGSNTQY
TRBV4-3	TRBJ2-2	ASSQEAATVVNTGELF
TRBV6-2/TRBV6-3	TRBJ1-2	ASSQSSTGDSSYGYT
TRBV7-2	TRBJ1-1	ASSLERLTEAF
TRBV7-2	TRBJ2-5	ASSLTASEETQY
TRBV5-6	TRBJ1-4	ASSFLDGEANEKLF
TRBV4-2	TRBJ2-3	ASSRGRGIDTQY
TRBV3-1	TRBJ2-2	ASSQGQLNTGELF
TRBV6-2/TRBV6-3	TRBJ1-2	ASSYSMRQGSIYGYT
TRBV7-2	TRBJ1-6	ASSLAPGSYSPLH
TRBV15	TRBJ2-3	ATSRSLGTDTQY
TRBV6-2/TRBV6-3	TRBJ1-5	ASRPQGGETQPQH
TRBV12-3/TRBV12-4	TRBJ2-3	ASSLSSGGQY